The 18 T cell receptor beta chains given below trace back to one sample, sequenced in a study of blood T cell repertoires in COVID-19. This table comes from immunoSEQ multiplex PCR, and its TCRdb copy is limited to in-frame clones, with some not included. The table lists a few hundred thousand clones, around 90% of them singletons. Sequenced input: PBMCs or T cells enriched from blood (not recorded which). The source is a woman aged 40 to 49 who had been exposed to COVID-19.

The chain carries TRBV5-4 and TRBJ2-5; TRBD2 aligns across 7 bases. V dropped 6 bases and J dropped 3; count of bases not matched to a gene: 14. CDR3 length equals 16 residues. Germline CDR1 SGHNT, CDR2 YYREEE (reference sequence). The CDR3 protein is CASNRGLGGGKETQYF. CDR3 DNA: TGTGCCAGCAATCGGGGCCTTGGGGGAGGGAAAGAGACCCAGTACTTC.

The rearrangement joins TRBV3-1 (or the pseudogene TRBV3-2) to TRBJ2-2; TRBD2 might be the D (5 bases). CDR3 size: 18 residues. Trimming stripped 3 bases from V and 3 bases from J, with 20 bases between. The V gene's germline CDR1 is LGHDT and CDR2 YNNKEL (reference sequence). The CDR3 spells CASSHQRPSGRHTGELFF. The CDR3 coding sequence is TGTGCCAGCAGCCACCAAAGGCCCAGCGGTCGTCACACCGGGGAGCTGTTTTTT.

The CDR3 bases are TGTGCCAGCAGTTACTCATCAGGGGGGAACGAGCAGTACTTC. Amino acid sequence: CASSYSSGGNEQYF. The V call is TRBV6-5, the J call TRBJ2-7, with D possibly TRBD1 on 7 matching bases. With 0 bases removed from V and 5 bases from J, the gap between germline ends came to 11 bases. The CDR3 is 14 amino acids. The germline V gene has CDR1 MNHEY and CDR2 SVGAGI.

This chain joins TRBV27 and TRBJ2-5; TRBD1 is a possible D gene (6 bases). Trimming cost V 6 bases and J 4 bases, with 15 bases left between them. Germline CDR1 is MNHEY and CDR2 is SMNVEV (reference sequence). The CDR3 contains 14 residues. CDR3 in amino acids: CASRGQGGLETQYF. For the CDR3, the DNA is TGTGCCAGCAGAGGGCAAGGGGGTCTAGAGACCCAGTACTTC.

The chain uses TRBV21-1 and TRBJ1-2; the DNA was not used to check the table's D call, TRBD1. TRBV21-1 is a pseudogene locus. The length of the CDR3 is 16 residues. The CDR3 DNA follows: TGTGCCAGCAGCAAAGGACGGACTCAAACAGGGGTAAGCTACACCTTC. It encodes CASSKGRTQTGVSYTF.

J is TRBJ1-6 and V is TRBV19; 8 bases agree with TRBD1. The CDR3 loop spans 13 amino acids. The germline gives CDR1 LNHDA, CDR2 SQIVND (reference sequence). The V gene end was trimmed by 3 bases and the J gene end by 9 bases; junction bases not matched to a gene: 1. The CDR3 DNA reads TGTGCCAGTAGTATCGACAGGGGTTCACCCCTCCACTTT. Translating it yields CASSIDRGSPLHF.

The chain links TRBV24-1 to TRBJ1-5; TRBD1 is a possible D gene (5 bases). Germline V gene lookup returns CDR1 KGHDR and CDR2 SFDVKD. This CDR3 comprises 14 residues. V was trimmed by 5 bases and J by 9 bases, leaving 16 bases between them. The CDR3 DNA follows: TGTGCCACCAGTGCCAGGGATGGGCTTTGGCCCCAGCATTTT. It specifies CATSARDGLWPQHF.

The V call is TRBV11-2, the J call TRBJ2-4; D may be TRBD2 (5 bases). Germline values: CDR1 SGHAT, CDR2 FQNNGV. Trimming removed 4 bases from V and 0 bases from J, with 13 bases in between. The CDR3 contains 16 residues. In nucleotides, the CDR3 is TGTGCCAGCAGCTCCGTCCGGGGATTAGCCAAAAACATTCAGTACTTC. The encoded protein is CASSSVRGLAKNIQYF.

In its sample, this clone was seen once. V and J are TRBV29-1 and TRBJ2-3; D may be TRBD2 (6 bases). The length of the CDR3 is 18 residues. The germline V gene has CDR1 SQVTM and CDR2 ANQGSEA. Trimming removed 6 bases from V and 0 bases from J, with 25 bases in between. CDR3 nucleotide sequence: TGCAGCGTCCAGGGACTCATATTCTTAGCTACTAGCACAGATACGCAGTATTTT. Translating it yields CSVQGLIFLATSTDTQYF.

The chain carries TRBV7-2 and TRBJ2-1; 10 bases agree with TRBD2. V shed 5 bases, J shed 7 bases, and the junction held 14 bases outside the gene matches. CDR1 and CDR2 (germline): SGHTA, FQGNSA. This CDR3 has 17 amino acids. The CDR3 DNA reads TGTGCCAGCAGCCGGGGGGGAGGGCTAGCGGGAGAAAATGAGCAGTTCTTC. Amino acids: CASSRGGGLAGENEQFF.

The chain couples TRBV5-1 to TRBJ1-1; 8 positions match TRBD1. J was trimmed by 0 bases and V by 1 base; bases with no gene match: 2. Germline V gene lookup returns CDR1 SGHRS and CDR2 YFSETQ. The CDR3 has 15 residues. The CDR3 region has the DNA TGCGCCAGCAGCTTGCAGGGGGCGGTGAACACTGAAGCTTTCTTT. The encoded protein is CASSLQGAVNTEAFF.

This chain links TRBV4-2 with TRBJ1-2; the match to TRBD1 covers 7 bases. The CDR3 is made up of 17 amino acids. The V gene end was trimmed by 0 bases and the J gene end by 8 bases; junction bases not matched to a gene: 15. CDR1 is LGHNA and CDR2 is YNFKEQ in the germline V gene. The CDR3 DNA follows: TGTGCCAGCAGCCAAGAAATGGGGGACAGCCGGCTAGGAGGCTACACCTTC. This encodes CASSQEMGDSRLGGYTF.

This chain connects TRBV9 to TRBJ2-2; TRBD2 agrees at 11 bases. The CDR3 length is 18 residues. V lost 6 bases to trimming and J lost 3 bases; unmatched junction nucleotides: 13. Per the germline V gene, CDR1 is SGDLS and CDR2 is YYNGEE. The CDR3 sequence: CASTLIAGGPGYTGELFF. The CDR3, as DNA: TGTGCCAGCACCTTAATAGCGGGAGGGCCAGGGTACACCGGGGAGCTGTTTTTT.

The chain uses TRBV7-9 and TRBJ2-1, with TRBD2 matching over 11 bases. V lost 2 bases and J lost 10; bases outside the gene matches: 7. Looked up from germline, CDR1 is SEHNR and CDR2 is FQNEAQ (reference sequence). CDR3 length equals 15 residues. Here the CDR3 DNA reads TGTGCCAGCAGCTTACCTAGCGGGGGGAGGGGAGAGCAGTTCTTC. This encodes CASSLPSGGRGEQFF. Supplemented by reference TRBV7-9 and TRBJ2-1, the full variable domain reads DTGVSQNPRHKITKRGQNVTFRCDPISEHNRLYWYRQTLGQGPEFLTYFQNEAQLEKSRLLSDRFSAERPKGSFSTLEIQRTEQGDSAMYLCASSLPSGGRGEQFFGPGTRLTVL.

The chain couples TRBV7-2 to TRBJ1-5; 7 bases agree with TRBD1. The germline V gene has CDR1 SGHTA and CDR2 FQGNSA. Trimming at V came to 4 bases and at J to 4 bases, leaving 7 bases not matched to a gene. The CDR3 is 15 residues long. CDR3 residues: CASSYLGQPNQPQHF. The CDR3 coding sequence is TGTGCCAGCAGCTACCTGGGACAGCCTAATCAGCCCCAGCATTTT.

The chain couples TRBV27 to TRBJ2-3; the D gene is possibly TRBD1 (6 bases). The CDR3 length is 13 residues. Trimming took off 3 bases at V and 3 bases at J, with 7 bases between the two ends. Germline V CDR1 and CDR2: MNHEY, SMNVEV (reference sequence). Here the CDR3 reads CASSFRGTDTQYF. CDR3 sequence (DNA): TGTGCCAGCAGTTTTAGGGGGACAGATACGCAGTATTTT.

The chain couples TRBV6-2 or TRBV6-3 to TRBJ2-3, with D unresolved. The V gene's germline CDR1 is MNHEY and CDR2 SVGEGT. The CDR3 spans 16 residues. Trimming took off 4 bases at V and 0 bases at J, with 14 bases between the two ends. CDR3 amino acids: CASSSRRRFSTDTQYF. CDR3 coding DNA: TGTGCCAGCAGTTCCCGGCGGCGCTTTAGCACAGATACGCAGTATTTT.

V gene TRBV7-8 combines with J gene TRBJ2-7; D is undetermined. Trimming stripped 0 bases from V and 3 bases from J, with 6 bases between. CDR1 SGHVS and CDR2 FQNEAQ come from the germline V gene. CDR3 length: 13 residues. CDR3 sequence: CASSLALGYEQYV. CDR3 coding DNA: TGTGCCAGCAGCTTAGCGCTCGGCTACGAGCAGTACGTC.